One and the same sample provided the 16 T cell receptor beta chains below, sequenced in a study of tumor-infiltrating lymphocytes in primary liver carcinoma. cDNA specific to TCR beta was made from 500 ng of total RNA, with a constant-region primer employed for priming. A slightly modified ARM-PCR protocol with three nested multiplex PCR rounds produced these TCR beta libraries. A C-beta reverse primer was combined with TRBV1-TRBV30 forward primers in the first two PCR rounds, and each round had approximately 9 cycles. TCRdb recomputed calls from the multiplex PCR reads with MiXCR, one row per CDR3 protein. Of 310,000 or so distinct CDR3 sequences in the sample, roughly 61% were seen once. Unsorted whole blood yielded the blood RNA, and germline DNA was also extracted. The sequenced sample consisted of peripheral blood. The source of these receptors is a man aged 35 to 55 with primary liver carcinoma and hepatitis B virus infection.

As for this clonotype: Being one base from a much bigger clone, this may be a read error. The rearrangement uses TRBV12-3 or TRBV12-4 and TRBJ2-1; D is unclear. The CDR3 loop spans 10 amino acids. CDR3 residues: CVSARNEQFF. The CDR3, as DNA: TGTGTCAGCGCGAGAAATGAGCAGTTCTTC.

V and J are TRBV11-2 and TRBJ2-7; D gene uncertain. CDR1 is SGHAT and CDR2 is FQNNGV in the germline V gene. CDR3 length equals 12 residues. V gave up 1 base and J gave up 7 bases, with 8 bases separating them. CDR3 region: CASSLGWSEQYF. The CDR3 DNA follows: TGTGCCAGCAGCTTAGGCTGGAGTGAGCAGTACTTC.

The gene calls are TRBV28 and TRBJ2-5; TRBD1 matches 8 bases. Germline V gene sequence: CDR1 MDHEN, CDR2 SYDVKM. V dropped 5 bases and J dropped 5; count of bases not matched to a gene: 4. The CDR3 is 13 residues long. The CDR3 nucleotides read TGTGCCAGCAGTAACTGGACAGGGGAGACCCAGTACTTC. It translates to CASSNWTGETQYF. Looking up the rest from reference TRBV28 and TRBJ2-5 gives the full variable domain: DVKVTQSSRYLVKRTGEKVFLECVQDMDHENMFWYRQDPGLGLRLIYFSYDVKMKEKGDIPEGYSVSREKKERFSLILESASTNQTSMYLCASSNWTGETQYFGPGTRLLVL.

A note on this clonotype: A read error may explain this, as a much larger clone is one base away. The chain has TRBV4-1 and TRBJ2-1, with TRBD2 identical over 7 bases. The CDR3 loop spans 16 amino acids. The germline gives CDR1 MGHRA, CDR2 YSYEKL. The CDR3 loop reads CASIQGAASGNNEQFF. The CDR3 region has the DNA TGCGCCAGCATCCAAGGGGCCGCTAGCGGAAACAATGAGCAGTTCTTC.

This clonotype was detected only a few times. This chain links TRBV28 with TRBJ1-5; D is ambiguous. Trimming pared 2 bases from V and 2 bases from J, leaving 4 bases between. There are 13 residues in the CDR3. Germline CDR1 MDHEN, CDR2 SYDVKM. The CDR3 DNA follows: TGTGCCAGCAGTTTACCGGGCAATCAGCCCCAGCATTTT. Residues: CASSLPGNQPQHF.

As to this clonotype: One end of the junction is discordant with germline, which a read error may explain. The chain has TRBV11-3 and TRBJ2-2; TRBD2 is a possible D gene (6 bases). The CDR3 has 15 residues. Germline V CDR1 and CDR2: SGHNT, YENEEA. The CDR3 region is CASRAGRGRVGELLF. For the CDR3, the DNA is TGTGCCAGCAGGGCGGGACGGGGGAGAGTCGGGGAGCTGCTTTTT.

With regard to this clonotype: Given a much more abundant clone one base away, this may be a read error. The chain's CDR3 is CASSQVCGEQFF. CDR3 bases: TGCGCCAGCAGCCAAGTCTGCGGTGAGCAGTTCTTC. The V call is TRBV4-1, the J call TRBJ2-1; no firm D call. The germline V and J ends were trimmed by 1 base and 9 bases, with 7 bases remaining between them. The CDR3 is made up of 12 amino acids. Germline V gene sequence: CDR1 MGHRA, CDR2 YSYEKL.

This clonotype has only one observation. In DNA, the CDR3 is TGTGCCAGCAAGGGAACAGGGGTAGACGAGCAGTACTTC. Its protein is CASKGTGVDEQYF. V and J are TRBV11-2 and TRBJ2-7, with TRBD1 matching over 7 bases. The germline V gene encodes CDR1 SGHAT and CDR2 FQNNGV. The trim removed 7 bases at V and 5 bases at J, leaving 8 bases unmatched. The CDR3 contains 13 residues.

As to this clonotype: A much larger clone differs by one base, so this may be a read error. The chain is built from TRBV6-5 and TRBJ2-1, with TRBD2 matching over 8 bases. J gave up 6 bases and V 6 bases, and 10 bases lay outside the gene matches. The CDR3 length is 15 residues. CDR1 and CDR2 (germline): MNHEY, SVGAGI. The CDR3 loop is CASSPRTSSFNEQFF. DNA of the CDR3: TGTGCCAGCAGCCCCCGGACTAGCAGCTTCAATGAGCAGTTCTTC.

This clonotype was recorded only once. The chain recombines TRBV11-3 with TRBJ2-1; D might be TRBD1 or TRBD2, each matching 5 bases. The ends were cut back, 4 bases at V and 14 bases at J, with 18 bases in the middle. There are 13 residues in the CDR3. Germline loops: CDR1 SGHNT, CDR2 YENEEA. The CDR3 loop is CASSSVREGEKFF. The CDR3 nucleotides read TGTGCCAGCAGCTCCGTGAGGGAAGGGGAGAAGTTCTTC.

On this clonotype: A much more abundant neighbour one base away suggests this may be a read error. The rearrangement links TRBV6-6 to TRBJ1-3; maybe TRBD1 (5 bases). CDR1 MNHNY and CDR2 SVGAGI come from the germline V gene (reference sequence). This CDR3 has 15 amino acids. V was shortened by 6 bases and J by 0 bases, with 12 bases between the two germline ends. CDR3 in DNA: TGTGCCAGCAGCTCCAGGGATTTCTCTGGAAACACCATATATTTT. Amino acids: CASSSRDFSGNTIYF.

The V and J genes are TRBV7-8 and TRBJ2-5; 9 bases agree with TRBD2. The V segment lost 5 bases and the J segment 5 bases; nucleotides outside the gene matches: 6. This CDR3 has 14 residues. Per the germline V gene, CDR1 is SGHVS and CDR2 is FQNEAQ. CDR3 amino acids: CASSPRLAVETQYF. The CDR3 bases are TGTGCCAGCAGCCCGAGACTAGCGGTGGAGACCCAGTACTTC.

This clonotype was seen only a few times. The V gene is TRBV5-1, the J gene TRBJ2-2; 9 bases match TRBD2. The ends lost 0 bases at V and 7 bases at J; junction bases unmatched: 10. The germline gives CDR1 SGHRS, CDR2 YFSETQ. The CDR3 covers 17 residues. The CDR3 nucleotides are TGCGCCAGCAGCTTGGTGGCGGGGGGGCCGCTCATCGGGGAGCTGTTTTTT. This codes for CASSLVAGGPLIGELFF.

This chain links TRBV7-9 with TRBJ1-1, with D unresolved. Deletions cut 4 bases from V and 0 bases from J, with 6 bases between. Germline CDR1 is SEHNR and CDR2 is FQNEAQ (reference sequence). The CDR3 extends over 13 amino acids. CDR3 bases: TGTGCCAGCAGCTCAGAGTTGAACACTGAAGCTTTCTTT. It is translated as CASSSELNTEAFF.

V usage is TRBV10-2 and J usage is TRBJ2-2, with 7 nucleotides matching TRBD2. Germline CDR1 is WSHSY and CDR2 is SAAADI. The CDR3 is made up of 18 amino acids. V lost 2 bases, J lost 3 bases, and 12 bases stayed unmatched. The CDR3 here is CASSEAKGLSGDTGELFF. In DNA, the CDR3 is TGCGCCAGCAGTGAGGCTAAGGGACTATCGGGGGACACCGGGGAGCTGTTTTTT.

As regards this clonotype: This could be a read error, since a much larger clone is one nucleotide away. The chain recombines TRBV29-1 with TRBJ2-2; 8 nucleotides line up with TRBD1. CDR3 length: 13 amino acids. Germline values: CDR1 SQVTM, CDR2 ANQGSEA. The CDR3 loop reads CSVAGTGTGDLFF. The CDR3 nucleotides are TGCAGCGTTGCGGGGACAGGCACCGGGGATCTGTTTTTT.